Each of the 25 T cell receptor beta chains below was sequenced from the same sample in a study of cytomegalovirus exposure and HLA in healthy donors. The PCR used 60 Vbeta and 13 Jbeta primers. Clones were sequenced by immunoSEQ multiplex PCR, and TCRdb holds only the in-frame ones, with some missing. The sample lists roughly 230,000 clones, approximately 91% occurring once. The sample taken for sequencing was PBMCs. The receptors originated from a girl aged 2 to 9 in good health and CMV-seronegative.

This clone was seen once. The gene calls are TRBV5-1 and TRBJ2-7, with D possibly TRBD2 on 6 matching bases. Between the trimmed V and J ends, which lost 4 bases and 4 bases, there was a span of 18 bases. Germline assignment: CDR1 SGHRS and CDR2 YFSETQ. The CDR3 covers 15 residues. CDR3 sequence reads: CASSPGTFRAYEQYF. For the CDR3, the DNA is TGCGCCAGCAGCCCTGGGACTTTTCGAGCTTACGAGCAGTACTTC.

J is TRBJ1-1 and V is TRBV6-5; unclear D gene. The V and J ends lost 8 bases and 4 bases respectively, with 17 bases between them. This CDR3 contains 14 residues. Germline V lookup: CDR1 MNHEY, CDR2 SVGAGI. CDR3 region: CASRLFNEGTEAFF. Here the CDR3 DNA reads TGTGCCAGCCGTTTGTTCAACGAGGGCACTGAAGCTTTCTTT.

The chain is built from TRBV6-1 and TRBJ1-6, with a tentative D call TRBD1 (5 bases). The CDR3 runs 12 residues. Germline V gene lookup returns CDR1 MNHNS and CDR2 SASEGT. V gave up 2 bases and J gave up 13 bases, with 9 bases separating them. Here the CDR3 reads CASSELGGPLHF. Here the CDR3 DNA reads TGTGCCAGCAGTGAACTCGGGGGGCCCCTCCACTTT.

In this sample, this clone turned up once. The chain is built from TRBV29-1 and TRBJ2-2; D is possibly TRBD1 (5 bases). CDR3 length: 12 residues. The germline V gene encodes CDR1 SQVTM and CDR2 ANQGSEA. V was cut by 6 bases and J by 2 bases, with 7 bases left in between. CDR3 loop: CSVRDNTGELFF. CDR3 coding DNA: TGCAGCGTCAGGGATAACACCGGGGAGCTGTTTTTT.

V gene TRBV29-1 combines with J gene TRBJ2-1; D is ambiguous. V was cut by 3 bases and J by 7 bases, with 4 bases left in between. Germline CDR1 is SQVTM and CDR2 is ANQGSEA. This CDR3 comprises 10 residues. The CDR3 spells CSVDGNEQFF. CDR3 sequence (DNA): TGCAGCGTTGACGGTAATGAGCAGTTCTTC.

The chain links TRBV29-1 to TRBJ2-1; 12 nucleotides line up with TRBD2. This CDR3 contains 15 residues. Germline-derived CDR1 and CDR2 are SQVTM and ANQGSEA. Unmatched junction bases numbered 9, after V lost 6 bases and J lost 6 bases. The CDR3 loop is CSVRTSGEPRNEQFF. The CDR3 bases are TGCAGCGTGAGGACTAGCGGGGAGCCCCGCAATGAGCAGTTCTTC.

The chain is built from TRBV2 and TRBJ1-4; TRBD1 matches at 8 bases. There are 13 residues in the CDR3. V shed 7 bases and J 11 bases; nucleotides not matched to a gene: 9. Germline V lookup: CDR1 SNHLY, CDR2 FYNNEI. The CDR3 reads CASTRQGNDKLFF. The DNA of the CDR3 is TGTGCCAGCACCAGACAGGGGAACGACAAACTGTTTTTT.

The CDR3 region is CATALAGEPGELFF. CDR3 sequence (DNA): TGTGCCACCGCACTAGCGGGGGAGCCCGGGGAGCTGTTTTTT. V is TRBV10-3 and J is TRBJ2-2; 11 nucleotides agree with TRBD2. With 10 bases clipped from V and 6 bases from J, the junction kept 7 bases outside the gene matches. Germline CDR1 is ENHRY and CDR2 is SYGVKD. The CDR3 contains 14 residues.

Written as DNA, the CDR3 is TGTGCCAGCAGTCGCGGGGGGGCCTACGAGCAGTACTTC. Its protein product is CASSRGGAYEQYF. The chain uses TRBV28 and TRBJ2-7; 9 bases agree with TRBD2. Trimming at V came to 5 bases and at J to 2 bases, leaving 1 base not matched to a gene. Looked up from germline, CDR1 is MDHEN and CDR2 is SYDVKM. CDR3 length equals 13 residues.

This chain connects TRBV6-5 to TRBJ2-1; D gene unclear. Germline CDR1 MNHEY, CDR2 SVGAGI. The CDR3 contains 13 residues. V lost 0 bases and J lost 6, with 6 bases in between. CDR3 in DNA: TGTGCCAGCAGTTACTCGGCGGTCAATGAGCAGTTCTTC. This gives the protein CASSYSAVNEQFF.

This rearrangement joins TRBV6-5 to TRBJ2-4; D not resolved. V gave up 2 bases and J gave up 3 bases, with 8 bases separating them. This CDR3 spans 14 amino acids. Germline CDR1 reads MNHEY; CDR2 reads SVGAGI. The CDR3 here is CASSYAADKNIQYF. In DNA form, the CDR3 reads TGTGCCAGCAGTTACGCGGCGGACAAAAACATTCAGTACTTC.

V is TRBV19 and J is TRBJ1-1; D gene unclear. Germline loops: CDR1 LNHDA, CDR2 SQIVND (reference sequence). Trimming left V 7 bases short and J 6 bases short, with 12 bases between. This CDR3 region has 12 residues. The CDR3 loop is CASKKTGPEAFF. CDR3 bases: TGTGCCAGTAAAAAAACGGGTCCTGAAGCTTTCTTT. The full variable domain, with the rest looked up from reference TRBV19 and TRBJ1-1, is DGGITQSPKYLFRKEGQNVTLSCEQNLNHDAMYWYRQDPGQGLRLIYYSQIVNDFQKGDIAEGYSVSREKKESFPLTVTSAQKNPTAFYLCASKKTGPEAFFGQGTRLTVV.

This clone was counted only a few times. The chain recombines TRBV6-1 with TRBJ2-1; 11 bases agree with TRBD2. The V segment lost 6 bases and the J segment 3 bases; nucleotides outside the gene matches: 4. Germline CDR1 MNHNS, CDR2 SASEGT. CDR3 length: 15 residues. CDR3 sequence (DNA): TGTGCCAGCAGCCCACTAGCGGGAGACTACAATGAGCAGTTCTTC. Residues: CASSPLAGDYNEQFF.

V and J are TRBV28 and TRBJ2-7, with unresolved D. V lost 5 bases and J lost 3, with 5 bases in between. This CDR3 has 11 residues. Germline CDR1 MDHEN, CDR2 SYDVKM. The CDR3 DNA reads as TGTGCCAGCAGTCAGGTCTACGAGCAGTACTTC. Translated: CASSQVYEQYF. Drawing the rest from reference TRBV28 and TRBJ2-7, the complete variable domain is DVKVTQSSRYLVKRTGEKVFLECVQDMDHENMFWYRQDPGLGLRLIYFSYDVKMKEKGDIPEGYSVSREKKERFSLILESASTNQTSMYLCASSQVYEQYFGPGTRLTVT.

The chain links TRBV10-1 to TRBJ2-7; 11 bases are shared with TRBD1. There are 16 residues in the CDR3. Per the germline V gene, CDR1 is WNHNN and CDR2 is SYGVQD (reference sequence). The ends lost 3 bases at V and 5 bases at J; junction bases unmatched: 9. CDR3 bases: TGCGCCAGCAGTGAAAGTAGAGGACAGGGGGCACACGAGCAGTACTTC. Amino acids: CASSESRGQGAHEQYF.

The chain combines TRBV5-8 with TRBJ1-4, with 7 bases identical to TRBD1. In germline, CDR1 is SGHTS, CDR2 YDEGEE. The V segment lost 0 bases and the J segment 8 bases; nucleotides outside the gene matches: 7. The CDR3 covers 15 residues. CDR3 DNA sequence: TGTGCCAGCAGCTTGGGTCAGGGGGAAGGGGAAAAACTGTTTTTT. As protein: CASSLGQGEGEKLFF.

The rearrangement uses TRBV7-2 and TRBJ2-1; 11 positions match TRBD2. From germline, CDR1 is SGHTA and CDR2 FQGNSA. The CDR3 extends over 15 amino acids. The J segment lost 7 bases and the V segment lost 3 bases, leaving 5 bases of the junction unmatched. For the CDR3, the DNA is TGTGCCAGCAGCTTTAGCGGGGGGGCAAGGAATGAGCAGTTCTTC. Translated, it gives CASSFSGGARNEQFF. Using reference TRBV7-2 and TRBJ2-1 for the parts outside the CDR3, the full variable domain is GAGVSQSPSNKVTEKGKDVELRCDPISGHTALYWYRQSLGQGLEFLIYFQGNSAPDKSGLPSDRFSAERTGGSVSTLTIQRTQQEDSAVYLCASSFSGGARNEQFFGPGTRLTVL.

The chain carries TRBV7-9 and TRBJ1-3; no definite D call. V shed 6 bases and J shed 4 bases, with 10 bases lying between them. Germline V gene data show CDR1 as SEHNR and CDR2 as FQNEAQ (reference sequence). The CDR3 is made up of 13 amino acids. This chain's CDR3 is CASRGSGGNTIYF. The CDR3 coding sequence is TGTGCCAGCAGGGGTTCGGGAGGAAACACCATATATTTT. The full variable domain, rest sourced from reference TRBV7-9 and TRBJ1-3, is DTGVSQNPRHKITKRGQNVTFRCDPISEHNRLYWYRQTLGQGPEFLTYFQNEAQLEKSRLLSDRFSAERPKGSFSTLEIQRTEQGDSAMYLCASRGSGGNTIYFGEGSWLTVV.

A note on this clone: Within the sample, other DNA sequences also encode this same CDR3. The rearrangement uses TRBV9 and TRBJ2-1; D perhaps matches TRBD2 (6 bases). Trimming removed 2 bases from V and 0 bases from J, with 9 bases in between. The CDR3 has 15 residues. The germline V gene encodes CDR1 SGDLS and CDR2 YYNGEE. CDR3 in amino acids: CASSVSGSSYNEQFF. As DNA, the CDR3 is TGTGCCAGCAGCGTTAGCGGTAGCTCCTACAATGAGCAGTTCTTC.

The rearrangement uses TRBV18 and TRBJ1-6; D may be TRBD1 (5 bases). CDR3 size: 15 residues. The germline gives CDR1 KGHSH, CDR2 LQKENI. The germline V and J ends were trimmed by 3 bases and 13 bases, with 19 bases remaining between them. The CDR3 region has the DNA TGTGCCAGCTCACCCTTCGAGGACATCCCCGGGCCCCTCCACTTT. It codes for CASSPFEDIPGPLHF.

V and J are TRBV11-2 and TRBJ2-7; 10 positions match TRBD2. Losses at the gene ends were 1 base for V and 3 bases for J; bases not matched to a gene: 12. The germline gives CDR1 SGHAT, CDR2 FQNNGV. CDR3 size: 18 residues. In DNA form, the CDR3 reads TGTGCCAGCAGCTTAGGAGGGCCTCAAGCGGGGGGGGGCTACGAGCAGTACTTC. It is translated as CASSLGGPQAGGGYEQYF. The full variable domain, completed using reference TRBV11-2 and TRBJ2-7, is EAGVAQSPRYKIIEKRQSVAFWCNPISGHATLYWYQQILGQGPKLLIQFQNNGVVDDSQLPKDRFSAERLKGVDSTLKIQPAKLEDSAVYLCASSLGGPQAGGGYEQYFGPGTRLTVT.

The V call is TRBV4-2, the J call TRBJ2-2; 11 bases agree with TRBD2. Trimming removed 4 bases from V and 5 bases from J; junction bases left unmatched: 3. CDR1 and CDR2 from the germline V gene are LGHNA and YNFKEQ. The CDR3 extends over 15 amino acids. The DNA of the CDR3 is TGTGCCAGCAGCCCTAGCGGGGGGTTTACCGGGGAGCTGTTTTTT. Its translation: CASSPSGGFTGELFF.

This chain connects TRBV30 to TRBJ1-3, with unresolved D. V lost 2 bases to trimming and J lost 4 bases, with 15 bases between them. CDR1 is GTSNPN, CDR2 SVGIG, per germline (reference sequence). This CDR3 has 15 amino acids. Written as DNA, the CDR3 is TGTGCCTGGAGTACCCCCCGCAGGCTAGGAAACACCATATATTTT. Protein product: CAWSTPRRLGNTIYF. Full variable domain (rest looked up from reference TRBV30 and TRBJ1-3): SQTIHQWPATLVQPVGSPLSLECTVEGTSNPNLYWYRQAAGRGLQLLFYSVGIGQISSEVPQNLSASRPQDRQFILSSKKLLLSDSGFYLCAWSTPRRLGNTIYFGEGSWLTVV.

The chain is built from TRBV4-1 and TRBJ1-2, with 10 bases lining up with TRBD1. J was trimmed by 5 bases and V by 4 bases; bases with no gene match: 4. CDR3 length: 14 residues. Germline V lookup: CDR1 MGHRA, CDR2 YSYEKL. CDR3 nucleotide sequence: TGCGCCAGCAGCCCTGGGACAGGGGCGTATGGCTACACCTTC. Protein product: CASSPGTGAYGYTF.

In regard to this clone: Germline and junction disagree at one end, which may indicate a read error. The chain is built from TRBV5-6 and TRBJ2-7, with 16 bases lining up with TRBD2. Germline V gene lookup returns CDR1 SGHDT and CDR2 YYEEEE. The CDR3 totals 16 residues. The CDR3 reads CASSWGTSGGVNERYF. CDR3 sequence (DNA): TGTGCCAGCAGCTGGGGGACTAGCGGGGGGGTGAACGAGCGGTACTTC.